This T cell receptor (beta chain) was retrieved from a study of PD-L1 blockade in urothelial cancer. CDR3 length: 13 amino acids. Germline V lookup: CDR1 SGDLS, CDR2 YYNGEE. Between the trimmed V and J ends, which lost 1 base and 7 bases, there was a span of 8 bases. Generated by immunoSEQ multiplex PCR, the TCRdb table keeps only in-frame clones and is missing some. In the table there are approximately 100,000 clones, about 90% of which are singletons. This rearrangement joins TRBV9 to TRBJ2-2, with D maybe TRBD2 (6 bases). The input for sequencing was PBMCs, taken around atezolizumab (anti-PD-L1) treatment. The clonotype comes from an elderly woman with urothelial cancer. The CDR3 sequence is CASSVSEGGELFF. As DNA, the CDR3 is TGTGCCAGCAGCGTATCGGAGGGCGGGGAGCTGTTTTTT.